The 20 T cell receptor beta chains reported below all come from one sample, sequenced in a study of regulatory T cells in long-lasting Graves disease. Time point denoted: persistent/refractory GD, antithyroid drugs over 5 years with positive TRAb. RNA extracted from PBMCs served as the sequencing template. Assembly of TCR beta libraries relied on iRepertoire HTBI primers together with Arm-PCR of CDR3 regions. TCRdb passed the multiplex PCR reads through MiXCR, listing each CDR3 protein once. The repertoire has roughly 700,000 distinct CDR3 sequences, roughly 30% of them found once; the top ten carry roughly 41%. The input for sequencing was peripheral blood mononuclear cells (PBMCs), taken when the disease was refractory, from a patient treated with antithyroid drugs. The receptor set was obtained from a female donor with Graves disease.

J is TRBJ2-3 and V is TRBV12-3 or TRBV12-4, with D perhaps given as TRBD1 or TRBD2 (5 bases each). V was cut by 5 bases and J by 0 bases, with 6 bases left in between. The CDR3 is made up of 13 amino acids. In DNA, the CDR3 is TGTGCCAGCAGTGGGGACAGCACAGATACGCAGTATTTT. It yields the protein CASSGDSTDTQYF.

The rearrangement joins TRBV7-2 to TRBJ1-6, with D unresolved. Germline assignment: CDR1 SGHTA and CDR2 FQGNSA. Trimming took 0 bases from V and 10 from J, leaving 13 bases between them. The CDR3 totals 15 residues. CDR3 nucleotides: TGTGCCAGCAGCTTAGCGCCACAAGGCCGGTCACCCCTCCACTTT. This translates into CASSLAPQGRSPLHF.

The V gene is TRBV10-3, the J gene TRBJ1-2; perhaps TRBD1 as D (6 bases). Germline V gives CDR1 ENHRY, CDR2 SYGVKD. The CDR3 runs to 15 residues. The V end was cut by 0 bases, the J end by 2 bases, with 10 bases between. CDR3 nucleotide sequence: TGTGCCATCAGTGAGTCGGGGGCGTCGAACTATGGCTACACCTTC. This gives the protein CAISESGASNYGYTF.

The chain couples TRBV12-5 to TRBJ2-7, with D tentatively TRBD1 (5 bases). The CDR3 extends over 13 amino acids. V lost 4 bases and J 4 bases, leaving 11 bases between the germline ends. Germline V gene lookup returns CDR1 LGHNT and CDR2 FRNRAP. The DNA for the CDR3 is TGTGCTAGTGGTTACAGGATTGGTTACGAGCAGTACTTC. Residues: CASGYRIGYEQYF.

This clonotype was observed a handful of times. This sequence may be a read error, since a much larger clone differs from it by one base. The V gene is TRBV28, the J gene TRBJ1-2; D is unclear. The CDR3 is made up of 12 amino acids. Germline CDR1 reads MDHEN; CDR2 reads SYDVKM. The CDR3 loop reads CSSSTQVGGYTF. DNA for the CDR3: TGTTCCAGCAGTACCCAGGTGGGGGGCTACACCTTC.

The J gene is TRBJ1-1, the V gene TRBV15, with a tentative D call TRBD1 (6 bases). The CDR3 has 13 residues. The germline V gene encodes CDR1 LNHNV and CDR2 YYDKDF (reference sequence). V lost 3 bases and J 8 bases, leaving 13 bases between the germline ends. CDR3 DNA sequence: TGTGCCACCAGCAGTTCCTGGACAGAAGAAGCTTTCTTT. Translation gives CATSSSWTEEAFF. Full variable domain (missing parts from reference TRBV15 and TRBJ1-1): DAMVIQNPRYQVTQFGKPVTLSCSQTLNHNVMYWYQQKSSQAPKLLFHYYDKDFNNEADTPDNFQSRRPNTSFCFLDIRSPGLGDTAMYLCATSSSWTEEAFFGQGTRLTVV.

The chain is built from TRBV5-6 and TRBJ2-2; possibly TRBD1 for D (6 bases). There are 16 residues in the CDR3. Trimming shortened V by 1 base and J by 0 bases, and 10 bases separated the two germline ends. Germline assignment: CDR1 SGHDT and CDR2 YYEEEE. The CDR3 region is CASSLKGTTNTGELFF. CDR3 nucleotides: TGTGCCAGCAGCTTGAAGGGGACAACGAACACCGGGGAGCTGTTTTTT.

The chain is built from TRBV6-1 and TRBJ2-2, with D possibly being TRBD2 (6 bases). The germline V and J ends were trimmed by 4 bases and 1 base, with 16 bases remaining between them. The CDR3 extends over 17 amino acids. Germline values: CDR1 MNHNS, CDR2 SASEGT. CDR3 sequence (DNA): TGTGCCAGCAGTGGACTAGTTGGGGCCTTGAACACCGGGGAGCTGTTTTTT. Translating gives CASSGLVGALNTGELFF.

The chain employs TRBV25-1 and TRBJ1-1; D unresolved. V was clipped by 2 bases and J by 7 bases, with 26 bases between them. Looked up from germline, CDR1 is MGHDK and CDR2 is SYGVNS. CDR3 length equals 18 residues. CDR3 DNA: TGTGCCAGCAGTGAACCCATTTGTAAAGTTCTCTATAGTTTTGAAGCTTTCTTT. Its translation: CASSEPICKVLYSFEAFF.

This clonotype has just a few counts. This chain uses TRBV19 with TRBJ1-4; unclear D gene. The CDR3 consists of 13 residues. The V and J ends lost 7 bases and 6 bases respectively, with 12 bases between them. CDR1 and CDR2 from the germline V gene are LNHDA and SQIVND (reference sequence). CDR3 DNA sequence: TGTGCCAGTACGGAATGGAAGGATGAAAAACTGTTTTTT. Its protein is CASTEWKDEKLFF.

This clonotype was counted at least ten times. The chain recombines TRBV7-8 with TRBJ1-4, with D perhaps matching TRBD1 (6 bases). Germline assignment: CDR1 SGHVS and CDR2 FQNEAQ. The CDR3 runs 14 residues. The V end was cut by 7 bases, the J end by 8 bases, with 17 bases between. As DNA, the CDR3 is TGTGCCAGCACCCCAAGGGGGGTGGAAGAAAAACTGTTTTTT. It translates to CASTPRGVEEKLFF.

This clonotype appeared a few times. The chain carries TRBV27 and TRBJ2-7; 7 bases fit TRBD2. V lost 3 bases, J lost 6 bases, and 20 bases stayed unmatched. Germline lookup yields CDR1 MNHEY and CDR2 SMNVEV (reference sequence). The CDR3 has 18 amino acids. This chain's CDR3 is CASSLNRLVSAGNGEQYF. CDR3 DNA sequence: TGTGCCAGCAGTTTGAATCGGCTTGTGTCAGCGGGAAACGGCGAGCAGTACTTC.

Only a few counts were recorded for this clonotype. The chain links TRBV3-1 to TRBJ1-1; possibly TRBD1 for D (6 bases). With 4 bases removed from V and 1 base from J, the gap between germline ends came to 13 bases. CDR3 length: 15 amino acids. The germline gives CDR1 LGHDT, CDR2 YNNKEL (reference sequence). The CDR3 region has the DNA TGTGCCAGCAGCCGAAGGACAGCGAGGAACACTGAAGCTTTCTTT. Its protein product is CASSRRTARNTEAFF.

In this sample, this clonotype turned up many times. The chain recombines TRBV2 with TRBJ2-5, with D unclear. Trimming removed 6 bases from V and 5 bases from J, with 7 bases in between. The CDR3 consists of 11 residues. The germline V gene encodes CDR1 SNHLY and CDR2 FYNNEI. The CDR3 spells CASRVGETQYF. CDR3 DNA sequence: TGTGCCAGCAGGGTAGGGGAGACCCAGTACTTC.

The CDR3 bases are TGTGCCAGCAGGTTCCGGGGGCGATCTGAAGCTTTCTTT. The encoded protein is CASRFRGRSEAFF. This rearrangement joins TRBV28 to TRBJ1-1, with D tentatively TRBD1 (6 bases). CDR3 length: 13 amino acids. The ends were cut back, 6 bases at V and 6 bases at J, with 14 bases in the middle. Germline V gene sequence: CDR1 MDHEN, CDR2 SYDVKM.

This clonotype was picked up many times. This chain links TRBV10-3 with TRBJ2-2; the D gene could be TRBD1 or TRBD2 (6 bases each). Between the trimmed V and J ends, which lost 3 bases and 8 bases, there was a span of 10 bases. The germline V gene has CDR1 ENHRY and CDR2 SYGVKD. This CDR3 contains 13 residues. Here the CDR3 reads CAISDIGGGELFF. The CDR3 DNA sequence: TGTGCCATCAGTGACATAGGGGGGGGGGAGCTGTTTTTT.

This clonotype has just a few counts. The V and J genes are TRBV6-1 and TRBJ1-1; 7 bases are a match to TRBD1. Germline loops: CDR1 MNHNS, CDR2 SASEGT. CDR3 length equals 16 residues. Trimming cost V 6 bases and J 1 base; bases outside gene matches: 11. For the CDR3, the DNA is TGTGCCAGCAGCCCCAATGAGGGGGCGGGGAACACTGAAGCTTTCTTT. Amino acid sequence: CASSPNEGAGNTEAFF.

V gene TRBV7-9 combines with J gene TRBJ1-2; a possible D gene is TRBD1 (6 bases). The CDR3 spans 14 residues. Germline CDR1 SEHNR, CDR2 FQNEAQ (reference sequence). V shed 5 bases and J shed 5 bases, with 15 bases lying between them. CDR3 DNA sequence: TGTGCCAGCAGCCAGACAGGAACCACTTATGGCTACACCTTC. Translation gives CASSQTGTTYGYTF.

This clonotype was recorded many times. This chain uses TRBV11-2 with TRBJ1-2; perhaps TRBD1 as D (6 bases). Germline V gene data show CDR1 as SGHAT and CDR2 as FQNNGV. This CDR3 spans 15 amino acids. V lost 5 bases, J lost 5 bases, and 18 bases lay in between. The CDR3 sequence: CASSTQGPRPYGYTF. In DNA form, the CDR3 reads TGTGCCAGCAGCACACAGGGTCCAAGACCTTATGGCTACACCTTC.

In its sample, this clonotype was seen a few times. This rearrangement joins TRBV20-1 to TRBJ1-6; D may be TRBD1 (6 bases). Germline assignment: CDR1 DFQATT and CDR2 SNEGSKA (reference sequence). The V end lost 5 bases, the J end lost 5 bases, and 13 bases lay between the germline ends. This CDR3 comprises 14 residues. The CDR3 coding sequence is TGCAGTGCTTATATGACAGGAGATAATTCACCCCTCCACTTT. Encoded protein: CSAYMTGDNSPLHF.